A selection of T cell receptor beta chains follows, all from one sample in a study of CD8+ T cells in alopecia areata. TCRdb's copy holds only in-frame clones and misses some; the assay was immunoSEQ multiplex PCR. The table shows roughly 120,000 clones, with roughly 63% occurring only once. The starting material was CD8+ T cells sorted from blood, obtained at week 4, from a patient treated with tofacitinib. The receptor source for this set is a human donor with alopecia areata. CDR3s leave out the opening cysteine and the closing phenylalanine or tryptophan.

cdr3_length v_call cdr3_aa
10 TRBV29-1 SVEYARTEAF
12 TRBV10-3 AISRDSGEQPQH
12 TRBV7-3 ASSLGLFTDTQY
11 TRBV29-1 SVLTGLNTEAF
13 TRBV27 ATQPRSGGRTEAF
10 TRBV27 ASSLPGGEQY
13 TRBV30 ACYREGPYDTEAF
8 TRBV30 ACLFGELF
14 TRBV29-1 SVEDSVQGATGELF
9 TRBV29-1 SAEGPNEQF
15 TRBV25-1 ASGGGFPGHRDYGYT
11 TRBV29-1 SARTGSDEKLF
12 TRBV27 ASSYSRPGTEAF
16 TRBV9 ASSTPLRGMFSGNTIY
9 TRBV5-1 ASRAGFEAF
11 TRBV7-2 ASSLTSTYEQY
14 TRBV7-9 ASSLPRDKGDYGYT
14 TRBV7-9 ASSLGLEGPGYGYT
10 TRBV13 ASSLGGREQY
12 TRBV30 ASFSAGGRETQY
8 TRBV2 ASSGGEQF
14 TRBV7-9 ASSTQSPQVAYEQY
13 TRBV15 ATSRSRDPPYGYT
12 TRBV30 AWSSQAAGQPQH
14 TRBV5-1 ASSLEAGRHGNEQF
10 TRBV30 ACSTGRNEQF
12 TRBV7-9 ASSARDSQETQY
13 TRBV29-1 SVEGAGGPTGELF
12 TRBV29-1 SVEETSLPYEQY
12 TRBV29-1 SVEWRLGTDTQY
12 TRBV9 ASTTGAGGNTIY
12 TRBV7-2 ASSLVLAGDTQY
12 TRBV18 ASSPAGDRETQY
12 TRBV30 AWATGTGTLEAF
13 TRBV5-6 ASSPGAGMSQPQH
12 TRBV15 ATRGRGDYNEQF
11 TRBV7-9 ASSLNPTYEQY
11 TRBV29-1 SFRTAGTDTQY
14 TRBV4-1 ASSHHFRDRSYEQY
11 TRBV18 ASSPQYQETQY
12 TRBV15 ATREGDPTDTQY